These 19 T cell receptor beta chains came from one sample sequenced in a study of T cell responses to AZD1222 COVID-19 vaccine. TCRdb's table, derived via immunoSEQ multiplex PCR, lists solely in-frame clones and lacks some. The data contain about 210,000 clones, about 94% of them seen just once; the ten biggest clones take up over 1.5%. The source material was peripheral blood, sampled 28 days after the second dose of the MenACWY control vaccine. The source of these receptors is an adult who received the MenACWY meningococcal vaccine as a control.

The chain recombines TRBV29-1 with TRBJ1-2; D gene unclear. The CDR3 contains 13 residues. Trimming cost V 0 bases and J 8 bases, with 13 bases left between them. Per germline, CDR1 SQVTM and CDR2 ANQGSEA. In DNA, the CDR3 is TGCAGCGTTGAAGATCGTGAGGACTGGGGCTACACCTTC. Translating gives CSVEDREDWGYTF.

V gene TRBV7-9 combines with J gene TRBJ1-1; TRBD1 might be the D (6 bases). Deletions cut 0 bases from V and 4 bases from J, with 12 bases between. Germline V gene data show CDR1 as SEHNR and CDR2 as FQNEAQ (reference sequence). There are 15 residues in the CDR3. The CDR3 loop is CASSLAGGGITEAFF. The DNA for the CDR3 is TGTGCCAGCAGCTTAGCAGGGGGTGGGATCACTGAAGCTTTCTTT.

V gene TRBV30 combines with J gene TRBJ1-5; 7 bases map to TRBD1. This CDR3 has 12 residues. Trimming took 1 base from V and 6 from J; bases not matched to a gene: 0. Germline V gives CDR1 GTSNPN, CDR2 SVGIG (reference sequence). Here the CDR3 DNA reads TGTGCCTGGAGTGGGACAGGTCAGCCCCAGCATTTT. Protein product: CAWSGTGQPQHF.

V and J are TRBV19 and TRBJ1-5; D unresolved. From germline, CDR1 is LNHDA and CDR2 SQIVND (reference sequence). The CDR3 totals 14 residues. V was pared by 6 bases and J by 9 bases, with 18 bases between. As DNA, the CDR3 is TGTGCCAGTAGGTCCCGGCCCAGAGGAGGGCCCCAGCATTTT. Protein product: CASRSRPRGGPQHF.

In this sample, this clone turned up once. The rearrangement joins TRBV10-3 to TRBJ2-5; D is possibly TRBD1 or TRBD2 (5 bases each). V was clipped by 10 bases and J by 0 bases, with 15 bases between them. The CDR3 is made up of 14 amino acids. The germline gives CDR1 ENHRY, CDR2 SYGVKD. In DNA, the CDR3 is TGTGCCACCGCCCGTCAGGGAGACCAAGAGACCCAGTACTTC. Translated: CATARQGDQETQYF.

About this clone: This specimen includes other DNA sequences encoding the same CDR3. The V call is TRBV28, the J call TRBJ1-5; D is perhaps TRBD1 (6 bases). This CDR3 is 14 amino acids long. Germline V gene lookup returns CDR1 MDHEN and CDR2 SYDVKM. Trimming shortened V by 2 bases and J by 6 bases, and 11 bases separated the two germline ends. CDR3 sequence reads: CASSLGGGGQPQHF. The CDR3 coding sequence is TGTGCCAGCAGTTTAGGAGGGGGAGGTCAGCCCCAGCATTTT.

This clone was observed once. The V call is TRBV5-1, the J call TRBJ1-2, with D maybe TRBD1 (5 bases). Trimming removed 0 bases at V and 7 bases at J, with 7 bases between. This CDR3 comprises 12 residues. Germline CDR1 reads SGHRS; CDR2 reads YFSETQ. The CDR3 region is CASSLGQGGYTF. The DNA of the CDR3 is TGCGCCAGCAGCTTGGGGCAGGGTGGCTACACCTTC.

The chain uses TRBV6-1 and TRBJ1-3, with TRBD1 matching 9 bases. Germline loops: CDR1 MNHNS, CDR2 SASEGT. With V trimmed by 0 bases and J by 0 bases, 3 bases remained unmatched. This CDR3 region has 17 residues. CDR3 bases: TGTGCCAGCAGTGAAGCGGGACAGGGCCGCTCTGGAAACACCATATATTTT. Amino acids: CASSEAGQGRSGNTIYF.

V and J are TRBV6-5 and TRBJ2-4; D unresolved. Germline V gene data show CDR1 as MNHEY and CDR2 as SVGAGI. V was clipped by 6 bases and J by 9 bases, with 18 bases between them. This CDR3 region has 14 residues. In nucleotides, the CDR3 is TGTGCCAGCAGCCCCTCCCCTGAAACGAGCATTCAGTACTTC. Its translation: CASSPSPETSIQYF.

This sequence joins TRBV19 and TRBJ2-3; TRBD1 agrees at 7 bases. The CDR3 runs 16 residues. Looked up from germline, CDR1 is LNHDA and CDR2 is SQIVND (reference sequence). V shed 5 bases, J shed 3 bases, and the junction held 11 bases outside the gene matches. The CDR3 protein is CASSSTKQGFTDTQYF. The CDR3 DNA reads as TGTGCCAGTAGTTCGACAAAACAGGGGTTTACAGATACGCAGTATTTT.

This chain connects TRBV27 to TRBJ2-3; D is possibly TRBD1 (6 bases). Trimming removed 1 base at V and 2 bases at J, with 10 bases between. The CDR3 is 15 residues long. Germline CDR1 is MNHEY and CDR2 is SMNVEV (reference sequence). This CDR3 is CASSLYRDATDTQYF. DNA of the CDR3: TGTGCCAGCAGTTTATACAGGGACGCCACAGATACGCAGTATTTT.

The V gene is TRBV11-2, the J gene TRBJ1-6, with D possibly matching TRBD1 (5 bases). The germline CDR1 and CDR2 sequences are SGHAT and FQNNGV. The germline V and J ends were trimmed by 0 bases and 2 bases, with 14 bases remaining between them. The length of the CDR3 is 18 residues. CDR3 sequence: CASSLEEPGRAYNSPLHF. As DNA, the CDR3 is TGTGCCAGCAGCTTAGAGGAACCCGGCAGGGCCTATAATTCACCCCTCCACTTT.

The chain combines TRBV4-2 with TRBJ2-5; TRBD1 is a possible D gene (6 bases). The germline gives CDR1 LGHNA, CDR2 YNFKEQ. The CDR3 loop spans 14 amino acids. Trimming pared 0 bases from V and 2 bases from J, leaving 7 bases between. DNA of the CDR3: TGTGCCAGCAGCCAAGACAGGGGTCAAGAGACCCAGTACTTC. It encodes CASSQDRGQETQYF.

J is TRBJ2-2 and V is TRBV24-1, with 9 positions matching TRBD1. The CDR3 is 17 residues long. The germline CDR1 and CDR2 sequences are KGHDR and SFDVKD. Unmatched junction bases numbered 3, after V lost 2 bases and J lost 0 bases. The CDR3 region has the DNA TGTGCCACCAGTGATTGGACAGGGGCGTCGAACACCGGGGAGCTGTTTTTT. Amino acid sequence: CATSDWTGASNTGELFF.

The gene calls are TRBV10-3 and TRBJ1-2, with TRBD1 matching 8 bases. Looked up from germline, CDR1 is ENHRY and CDR2 is SYGVKD. V dropped 4 bases and J dropped 7; count of bases not matched to a gene: 5. The CDR3 is made up of 13 amino acids. The CDR3 DNA follows: TGTGCCATCAGTGTCGGACAGGGCGGTGGCTACACCTTC. This codes for CAISVGQGGGYTF.

The genes are TRBV7-2 and TRBJ2-1; 13 bases fit TRBD2. The germline V gene encodes CDR1 SGHTA and CDR2 FQGNSA. This CDR3 region has 16 residues. Trimming cost V 1 base and J 8 bases; bases outside gene matches: 5. The DNA of the CDR3 is TGTGCCAGCAGCTTAGGGGGACTAGCGGGGTCGGATGAGCAGTTCTTC. Protein product: CASSLGGLAGSDEQFF.

This chain joins TRBV5-7 and TRBJ2-7, with D unclear. TRBV5-7 counts as an open reading frame of uncertain function. V gave up 4 bases and J gave up 0 bases, with 14 bases separating them. The CDR3 is 15 amino acids. The CDR3, as DNA: TGTGCCAGCAGCCCTAAGGAATGCGCCTCCTACGAGCAGTACTTC. It codes for CASSPKECASYEQYF.

The chain has TRBV9 and TRBJ2-2; D call uncertain. CDR1 is SGDLS, CDR2 YYNGEE, per germline. V was clipped by 0 bases and J by 7 bases, with 10 bases between them. This CDR3 region has 14 residues. Here the CDR3 reads CASSVVPLDGELFF. The DNA for the CDR3 is TGTGCCAGCAGCGTAGTTCCGCTCGACGGGGAGCTGTTTTTT.

V gene TRBV28 combines with J gene TRBJ1-4; D unresolved. The germline CDR1 and CDR2 sequences are MDHEN and SYDVKM. Trimming took 1 base from V and 7 from J, leaving 16 bases between them. The CDR3 spans 16 residues. The CDR3 here is CASSLLSLAGGEKLFF. As DNA, the CDR3 is TGTGCCAGCAGTTTATTGTCCCTGGCGGGTGGTGAAAAACTGTTTTTT.